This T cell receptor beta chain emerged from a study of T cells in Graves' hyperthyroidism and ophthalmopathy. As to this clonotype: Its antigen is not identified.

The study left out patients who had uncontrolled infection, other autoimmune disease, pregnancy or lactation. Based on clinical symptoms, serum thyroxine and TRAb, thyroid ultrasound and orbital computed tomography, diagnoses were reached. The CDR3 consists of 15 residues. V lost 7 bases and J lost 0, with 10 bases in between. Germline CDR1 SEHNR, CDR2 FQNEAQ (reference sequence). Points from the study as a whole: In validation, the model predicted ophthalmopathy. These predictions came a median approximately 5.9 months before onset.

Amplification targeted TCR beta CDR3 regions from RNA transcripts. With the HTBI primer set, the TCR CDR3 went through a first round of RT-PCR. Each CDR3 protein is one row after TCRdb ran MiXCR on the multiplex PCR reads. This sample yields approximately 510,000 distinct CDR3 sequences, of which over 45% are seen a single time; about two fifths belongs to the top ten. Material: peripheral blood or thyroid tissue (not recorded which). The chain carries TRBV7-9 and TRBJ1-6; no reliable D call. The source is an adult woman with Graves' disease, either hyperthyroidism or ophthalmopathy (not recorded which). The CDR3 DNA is TGTGCCAGCACTCCCGGTAGCTCCTATAATTCACCCCTCCACTTT. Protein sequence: CASTPGSSYNSPLHF.